The rows below give T cell receptor beta chains drawn from one sample of a study of cytomegalovirus exposure and HLA in healthy donors. Method: immunoSEQ multiplex PCR; TCRdb's copy keeps in-frame clones and lacks some. The sample has approximately 150,000 clones; approximately 71% are singletons. The material sequenced was PBMCs. The receptors originated from a man younger than 35 in good health and CMV-seropositive. CDR3s include the opening cysteine and the closing phenylalanine or tryptophan. The D gene is left open where the match is weak. The listing skips clone size in some rows; elsewhere it reads once, few, many or a size class.

>once|TRBJ2-3|TRBD2|TRBV7-9|16
TGTGCCAGCAGCTTAGGTCGCGGGAGCTCCCCAGATACGCAGTATTTT
CASSLGRGSSPDTQYF
>once|TRBJ2-1|NA|TRBV28|15
TGTGCCAGCAGTTTCCAGAGCGGGTTTATCAATGAGCAGTTCTTC
CASSFQSGFINEQFF
>NA|TRBJ2-3|NA|TRBV2|12
TGTGCCAGCCGGAGGGAAACAGATACGCAGTATTTT
CASRRETDTQYF
>NA|TRBJ1-3|NA|TRBV4-2|19
TGTGCCAGCAGCCAAGAATTTGGGGCTTTAACGGGCTCTGGAAACACCATATATTTT
CASSQEFGALTGSGNTIYF
>NA|TRBJ1-1|TRBD1|TRBV30|14
TGTGCCTGGACCCGGACAGGGGCGGTCACTGAAGCTTTCTTT
CAWTRTGAVTEAFF
>NA|TRBJ2-7|TRBD1|TRBV5-1|16
TGCGCCCGCAGCCAAGTACAGACAGGGGCGGGGTACGAGCAGTACTTC
CARSQVQTGAGYEQYF
>NA|TRBJ2-7|TRBD2|TRBV2|16
TGTGCCAGCAGCCCAAACACAGCGGGAGGGCTGGGAGAGCAGTACTTC
CASSPNTAGGLGEQYF
>NA|TRBJ1-2|NA|TRBV11-2|15
TGTGCCAGCAGCTTAGATCGGGGGAATAACTATGGCTACACCTTC
CASSLDRGNNYGYTF
>NA|TRBJ1-2|TRBD1|TRBV28|15
TGTGCCAGCAGCCGTACCAGGGGGCGCTACTATGGCTACACCTTC
CASSRTRGRYYGYTF
>few|TRBJ1-1|TRBD1|TRBV25-1|17
TGTGCCAGCAGTGGATGGGGCAGGGGGCTCATGAACACTGAAGCTTTCTTT
CASSGWGRGLMNTEAFF
>once|TRBJ2-1|NA|TRBV16|14
TGTGCCAGCAGCCGACAGTCTTACTACAATGAGCAGTTCTTC
CASSRQSYYNEQFF
>NA|TRBJ2-5|NA|TRBV2|13
TGTGCCAGCACCGACGACAGAGAAGAGACCCAGTACTTC
CASTDDREETQYF
>NA|TRBJ2-4|NA|TRBV28|16
TGTGCCAGCAGCCCCGGGACAAGAATCTACCTAGACATTCAGTACTTC
CASSPGTRIYLDIQYF
>NA|TRBJ2-2|NA|TRBV27|13
TGTGCCAGCAGTTTATGGCACCCCGGGGAGCTGTTTTTT
CASSLWHPGELFF
>few|TRBJ1-3|NA|TRBV2|14
TGTGCCAGCAGTTTAGGGGGATCTGGAAACACCATATATTTT
CASSLGGSGNTIYF
>NA|TRBJ1-2|NA|TRBV7-3|15
TGTGCCAGCAGCGAGTGGACAGTGTGGACCTATGGCTACACCTTC
CASSEWTVWTYGYTF
>NA|TRBJ2-5|NA|TRBV10-1|15
TGCGCCAGCAGTGAGTCGAATTTGGAGGAGGAGACCCAGTACTTC
CASSESNLEEETQYF
>few|TRBJ1-4|NA|TRBV5-1|14
TGCGCCAGCAGCCGACAGGCAACTAATGAAAAACTGTTTTTT
CASSRQATNEKLFF
>NA|TRBJ2-3|TRBD1|TRBV30|21
TGTGCCTGGAGTCGGAACCGGGACAGGGCCAGGATCGTGTCTAGCACAGATACGCAGTATTTT
CAWSRNRDRARIVSSTDTQYF
>NA|TRBJ2-1|NA|TRBV2|15
TGTGCCAGCAGTGAAGCCATCGGGAGCTACAATGAGCAGTTCTTC
CASSEAIGSYNEQFF
>NA|TRBJ2-7|TRBD1|TRBV29-1|13
TGCAGCGTTTCGGGGACAGGGGGTTTCGAGCAGTACTTC
CSVSGTGGFEQYF
>NA|TRBJ2-1|NA|TRBV9|11
TGTGCCAGCGGCCACCTGGATGAGCAGTTCTTC
CASGHLDEQFF
>NA|TRBJ2-1|NA|TRBV6-1|12
TGTGCCAGCAGTGAATCAAGGGGGAAGCAGTTCTTC
CASSESRGKQFF
>few|TRBJ2-7|TRBD1|TRBV6-5|11
TGTGCCAGCAGTAACAGGGGGAGGCAGTACTTC
CASSNRGRQYF
>NA|TRBJ2-7|NA|TRBV7-6|12
TGTGCCAGCAGCTACCCGGGGATCGAGCAGTACTTC
CASSYPGIEQYF
>NA|TRBJ2-7|NA|TRBV6-5|14
TGTGCCAGCAGCTACAGGTTAGCTAGCTACGAGCAGTACTTC
CASSYRLASYEQYF
>NA|TRBJ2-1|TRBD2|TRBV28|18
TGTGCCAGCAGTTTAACCGGACCGGGACTAGCGCCTAACAATGAGCAGTTCTTC
CASSLTGPGLAPNNEQFF
>NA|TRBJ2-3|NA|TRBV9|15
TGTGCCAGCAGCGTCGGCGGTTATCAACCAGATACGCAGTATTTT
CASSVGGYQPDTQYF
>NA|TRBJ1-1|NA|TRBV5-1|13
TGCGCCAGCAGCCTACAGAAGCACACTGAAGCTTTCTTT
CASSLQKHTEAFF
>few|TRBJ1-1|TRBD1|TRBV4-2|14
TGTGCCAGCAGCCAAGGACAGGGGTGGACTGAAGCTTTCTTT
CASSQGQGWTEAFF
>NA|TRBJ2-7|TRBD2|TRBV19|16
TGTGCCAGTAGTCCTCGGACTAGCGGGAGTTCTTACGAGCAGTACTTC
CASSPRTSGSSYEQYF
>NA|TRBJ1-4|NA|TRBV6-6|15
TGTGCCAGCAGTACCAGTCAGAGGACTAATGAAAAACTGTTTTTT
CASSTSQRTNEKLFF
>NA|TRBJ2-7|NA|TRBV15|14
TGTGCCACCAGCAGGCAGGTTACAACCTACGAGCAGTACTTC
CATSRQVTTYEQYF
>NA|TRBJ2-1|TRBD1|TRBV29-1|13
TGCAGCGTTGAAGGACAGGGAATCGATGAGCAGTTCTTC
CSVEGQGIDEQFF
>NA|TRBJ2-1|NA|TRBV10-2|13
TGCGCCACAGGGGAACCACAGATAGGCGAGCAGTTCTTC
CATGEPQIGEQFF
>NA|TRBJ1-4|NA|TRBV28|13
TGTGCCAGCAGTCAGAGCGAGAATGAAAAACTGTTTTTT
CASSQSENEKLFF
>NA|TRBJ2-7|NA|TRBV5-1|14
TGCGCCAGCAGCTTGTCAGGTTCCCCCTACGAGCAGTACTTC
CASSLSGSPYEQYF
>NA|TRBJ2-7|NA|TRBV27|14
TGTGCCAGCAGTTTTAACGGGAGCCCCTACGAGCAGTACTTC
CASSFNGSPYEQYF
>NA|TRBJ2-3|TRBD1|TRBV27|13
TGTGCCAGCGGGACAGGGCTAGAAGATACGCAGTATTTT
CASGTGLEDTQYF